The 19 T cell receptor beta chains in this list originate from one sample, sequenced in a study of blood T cell repertoires in COVID-19 (TCRdb year 2020). The protocol used for the library was the immunoSEQ multiplex PCR assay. Entries here come from immuneACCESS through TCRdb and include only in-frame sequences with V and J called. Some clones fail to appear in such tables; in the studies checked, an unresolved V gene covers under half of the shortfall, and the cause of the remainder is unknown. A total of fewer than 250,000 clones appear in this sample, roughly 85% of them only once. Of the sample, about 9.1% falls within the top ten clones. The sequencing input was PBMCs or T cells enriched from blood (not recorded which). The source of these receptors is a woman in her fifties or sixties with acute COVID-19.

V and J are TRBV7-3 and TRBJ2-3; D possibly corresponds to TRBD1 (5 bases). Trimming took off 6 bases at V and 1 base at J, with 11 bases between the two ends. The CDR3 totals 14 residues. Germline CDR1 is SGHTA and CDR2 is FQGTGA. This chain's CDR3 is CASSPLGGTDTQYF. The CDR3 nucleotides read TGTGCCAGCAGTCCTTTAGGGGGCACAGATACGCAGTATTTT.

The gene calls are TRBV11-2 and TRBJ1-4; D is perhaps TRBD1 (6 bases). This CDR3 has 17 amino acids. CDR1 and CDR2 (germline): SGHAT, FQNNGV. V lost 3 bases and J 1 base, leaving 15 bases between the germline ends. Here the CDR3 DNA reads TGTGCCAGCAGCTTGAGGGGGGGGGCCCGAACTAATGAAAAACTGTTTTTT. It yields the protein CASSLRGGARTNEKLFF.

The J gene is TRBJ2-7, the V gene TRBV4-3; 7 bases match TRBD1. The CDR3 loop spans 16 amino acids. V shed 0 bases, J shed 3 bases, and the junction held 8 bases outside the gene matches. Germline V gene data show CDR1 as LGHNA and CDR2 as YSLEER. The DNA for the CDR3 is TGCGCCAGCAGCCAAGAACAGGGGTTTGGGATCTACGAGCAGTACTTC. Translated: CASSQEQGFGIYEQYF.

The V and J genes are TRBV12-3 or TRBV12-4 and TRBJ1-1; D may be TRBD1 (6 bases). The CDR3 is 13 amino acids. The ends were cut back, 6 bases at V and 1 base at J, with 9 bases in the middle. CDR3 in DNA: TGTGCCAGCAGCAGACAGGAGAACACTGAAGCTTTCTTT. Its translation: CASSRQENTEAFF.

The chain recombines TRBV15 with TRBJ2-5; TRBD1 agrees at 10 bases. The junction had 6 bases not matched to a gene; V was cut back by 3 bases and J by 5 bases. CDR3 length: 15 residues. Germline V gene data show CDR1 as LNHNV and CDR2 as YYDKDF (reference sequence). CDR3 region: CATSRDRGYWETQYF. For the CDR3, the DNA is TGTGCCACCAGCAGGGACAGGGGGTATTGGGAGACCCAGTACTTC.

CDR3: CASSLPGGNEQFF. CDR3 nucleotides: TGTGCCAGCAGTCTGCCAGGGGGAAATGAGCAGTTCTTC. This chain uses TRBV27 with TRBJ2-1; 7 bases map to TRBD1. V was pared by 5 bases and J by 7 bases, with 5 bases of the junction left unmatched. Germline CDR1 reads MNHEY; CDR2 reads SMNVEV (reference sequence). The CDR3 loop spans 13 amino acids.

This clone came up a few times. The gene calls are TRBV15 and TRBJ2-7; TRBD2 is a possible D gene (6 bases). CDR3 length: 16 amino acids. Germline lookup yields CDR1 LNHNV and CDR2 YYDKDF (reference sequence). V gave up 5 bases and J gave up 1 base, with 18 bases separating them. The DNA of the CDR3 is TGTGCCACCAGCCTCCCGGAGGGGCTAGGGTCCTACGAGCAGTACTTC. It encodes CATSLPEGLGSYEQYF.

The J gene is TRBJ1-5, the V gene TRBV5-8, with 7 positions matching TRBD1. The CDR3 is 16 amino acids. V lost 0 bases, J lost 3 bases, and 6 bases stayed unmatched. Germline V lookup: CDR1 SGHTS, CDR2 YDEGEE. This CDR3 reads CASSLDGRGSNQPQHF. The CDR3 bases are TGTGCCAGCAGCTTGGATGGCAGGGGGTCCAATCAGCCCCAGCATTTT. Complete variable domain (other parts from reference TRBV5-8 and TRBJ1-5): EAGVTQSPTHLIKTRGQQATLRCSPISGHTSVYWYQQALGLGLQFLLWYDEGEERNRGNFPPRFSGRQFPNYSSELNVNALELEDSALYLCASSLDGRGSNQPQHFGDGTRLSIL.

J is TRBJ2-5 and V is TRBV12-5, with TRBD2 identical over 8 bases. Germline trimming cut 6 bases from V and 4 bases from J; bases unmatched to any gene: 7. CDR3 length: 14 residues. CDR1 and CDR2 (germline): LGHNT, FRNRAP. CDR3 nucleotide sequence: TGTGCTAGTGGCCTCGGGGCGGGGGGAGAGACCCAGTACTTC. Protein: CASGLGAGGETQYF.

V usage is TRBV7-8 and J usage is TRBJ1-6, with 7 positions matching TRBD1. This CDR3 has 18 residues. The V and J ends lost 5 bases and 0 bases, in that order; junction bases with no gene match: 10. Germline CDR1 is SGHVS and CDR2 is FQNEAQ. The CDR3 DNA reads TGTGCCAGCAGCCCCCAGGGGACAGAGAGCTCCTATAATTCACCCCTCCACTTT. It codes for CASSPQGTESSYNSPLHF.

The chain recombines TRBV10-3 with TRBJ2-3, with 8 bases lining up with TRBD2. The CDR3 consists of 15 residues. Trimming at V came to 4 bases and at J to 4 bases, leaving 7 bases not matched to a gene. CDR1 and CDR2 (germline): ENHRY, SYGVKD. The CDR3 here is CAISVGSGDSDTQYF. CDR3 DNA: TGTGCCATCAGTGTAGGTAGCGGGGATTCAGATACGCAGTATTTT.

A single count supports this clone. V usage is TRBV4-3 and J usage is TRBJ1-1, with D possibly being TRBD1 (6 bases). This CDR3 has 14 amino acids. Trimming removed 1 base at V and 4 bases at J, with 10 bases between. The germline V gene encodes CDR1 LGHNA and CDR2 YSLEER. The CDR3 sequence: CASSQVGGLTEAFF. CDR3 sequence (DNA): TGCGCCAGCAGCCAAGTGGGGGGGCTCACTGAAGCTTTCTTT.

The rearrangement links TRBV7-2 to TRBJ1-2; D is perhaps TRBD1 (6 bases). Trimming pared 5 bases from V and 3 bases from J, leaving 19 bases between. There are 16 residues in the CDR3. CDR1 is SGHTA and CDR2 is FQGNSA in the germline V gene. The CDR3 loop is CASSTRGRGSYYGYTF. The CDR3 coding sequence is TGTGCCAGCAGCACCAGGGGCCGGGGCTCTTACTATGGCTACACCTTC.

This clone occurred once. The chain combines TRBV11-2 with TRBJ2-2; D gene ambiguous. The germline CDR1 and CDR2 sequences are SGHAT and FQNNGV. CDR3 length equals 13 residues. Trimming removed 5 bases at V and 2 bases at J, with 6 bases between. CDR3 sequence reads: CASSRFNTGELFF. As DNA, the CDR3 is TGTGCCAGCAGCCGGTTTAACACCGGGGAGCTGTTTTTT.

CDR3: CASCSTGTGRGEQYF. As DNA, the CDR3 is TGTGCCAGCTGCTCCACCGGGACAGGGAGGGGCGAGCAGTACTTC. The chain carries TRBV6-5 and TRBJ2-7; 9 nucleotides align to TRBD1. CDR1 is MNHEY and CDR2 is SVGAGI in the germline V gene. The V and J ends lost 8 bases and 6 bases, in that order; junction bases with no gene match: 14. This CDR3 spans 15 amino acids.

The chain uses TRBV19 and TRBJ1-3; maybe TRBD1 (6 bases). V was trimmed by 6 bases and J by 5 bases, leaving 17 bases between them. CDR3 length: 15 residues. CDR1 is LNHDA and CDR2 is SQIVND in the germline V gene (reference sequence). The CDR3: CASSSSGTWRNTIYF. DNA of the CDR3: TGTGCCAGTAGCTCCTCCGGGACATGGAGAAACACCATATATTTT.

This chain uses TRBV19 with TRBJ1-2; D is perhaps TRBD1 (6 bases). CDR1 LNHDA and CDR2 SQIVND come from the germline V gene (reference sequence). The CDR3 is 13 amino acids. With 8 bases removed from V and 2 bases from J, the gap between germline ends came to 12 bases. CDR3 DNA sequence: TGTGCCAGTGCAGGGAGGGGGAACTATGGCTACACCTTC. Translated: CASAGRGNYGYTF. The full variable domain, rest sourced from reference TRBV19 and TRBJ1-2, is DGGITQSPKYLFRKEGQNVTLSCEQNLNHDAMYWYRQDPGQGLRLIYYSQIVNDFQKGDIAEGYSVSREKKESFPLTVTSAQKNPTAFYLCASAGRGNYGYTFGSGTRLTVV.

This clone was seen only once. The genes are TRBV7-9 and TRBJ1-2; TRBD1 matches 8 bases. Looked up from germline, CDR1 is SEHNR and CDR2 is FQNEAQ (reference sequence). This CDR3 is 14 amino acids long. With 4 bases clipped from V and 6 bases from J, the junction kept 7 bases outside the gene matches. The CDR3 region is CASSSEGQVHGYTF. Here the CDR3 DNA reads TGTGCCAGCAGCTCTGAGGGACAGGTTCATGGCTACACCTTC.

This clone appeared once. The rearrangement links TRBV6-5 to TRBJ2-3; tentatively, D is TRBD1 (6 bases). V shed 6 bases and J shed 5 bases, with 18 bases lying between them. Germline V gene lookup returns CDR1 MNHEY and CDR2 SVGAGI. This CDR3 has 15 amino acids. The CDR3 bases are TGTGCCAGCAGCCGTATGGGGCAGGGGATAGATACGCAGTATTTT. This sequence encodes CASSRMGQGIDTQYF.